This T cell receptor beta chain was sequenced for a study of control samples from healthy donors and cancer patients. From germline, CDR1 is SQVTM and CDR2 ANQGSEA. The CDR3 has 14 residues. Trimming removed 4 bases from V and 6 bases from J; junction bases left unmatched: 7. Sequenced by immunoSEQ multiplex PCR; TCRdb stores in-frame clones only, minus some. The table shows some 74,000 clones, with 83% occurring only once. This clonotype was sampled from a man aged 55 to 70 in good health. Sequencing was done on a sample of blood. The V gene is TRBV29-1, the J gene TRBJ2-2; 8 bases are shared with TRBD1. The CDR3 DNA follows: TGCAGCGTTGCTACTCGACAGGGGTCCGGGGAGCTGTTTTTT. Residues: CSVATRQGSGELFF.